The present entry profiles one T cell receptor (beta chain) with its context. It was genomic DNA that served as the template for profiling TCR beta VDJ and CDR3. One entry per CDR3 protein, called by TCRdb with MiXCR from the reads. The table has around 230,000 distinct CDR3 sequences, over 55% seen once. These data are taken from a study of CD8+CD57+ T cells in acquired aplastic anemia. Germline V gives CDR1 DFQATT, CDR2 SNEGSKA (reference sequence). The junction had 5 bases not matched to a gene; V was cut back by 0 bases and J by 4 bases. The CDR3 is 16 residues long. This clonotype originated in a human donor in good health. This rearrangement joins TRBV20-1 to TRBJ2-1; 11 nucleotides match TRBD2. Sequenced sample: sorted CD4+, CD8+, or CD8+CD57+ T cells (not recorded which) from PBMCs. The CDR3 coding sequence is TGCAGTGCTAGAGATTTTGGGACTAGCGGATACAATGAGCAGTTCTTC. Translating it yields CSARDFGTSGYNEQFF.